The 10 T cell receptor beta chains listed next were all sequenced from one sample in a study of shared clonotypes between healthy human individuals. The repertoire was sequenced with immunoSEQ multiplex PCR; TCRdb's copy has only in-frame clones and lacks some. The sample contains some 530,000 clones, roughly 80% of which appear only once. The source material was PBMCs. Receptors originate from a woman aged 40-49 years in good health. Some clones in this sample may be carry-over from other donors' samples.

The rearrangement links TRBV27 to TRBJ2-1; 10 bases line up with TRBD2. The CDR3 sequence is 15 residues long. V was pared by 7 bases and J by 5 bases, with 8 bases of the junction left unmatched. CDR1 MNHEY and CDR2 SMNVEV come from the germline V gene (reference sequence). The CDR3 region has the DNA TGTGCCAGCAACAAGCGGGAGGGAGGCGACAATGAGCAGTTCTTC. Translation gives CASNKREGGDNEQFF.

The chain uses TRBV4-2 and TRBJ2-7; 13 nucleotides agree with TRBD2. CDR1 and CDR2 from the germline V gene are LGHNA and YNFKEQ. Trimming took 0 bases from V and 3 from J; bases not matched to a gene: 2. CDR3 length: 16 amino acids. This CDR3 reads CASSQDGTSGNYEQYF. The CDR3 nucleotides read TGTGCCAGCAGCCAAGATGGGACTAGCGGGAACTACGAGCAGTACTTC.

Note on this clone: With a far larger clone one base away, a read error is the likely cause. At the DNA level, this CDR3 is encoded by other sequences in the same sample as well. V and J are TRBV18 and TRBJ1-1, with D possibly being TRBD1 (6 bases). The germline V gene encodes CDR1 KGHSH and CDR2 LQKENI. With 3 bases removed from V and 8 bases from J, the gap between germline ends came to 13 bases. The CDR3 length is 13 residues. The CDR3 region is CASSPSGQLEAFF. The CDR3 nucleotides are TGTGCCAGCTCACCTTCTGGACAGTTAGAAGCTTTCTTT.

This clone occurred once. The chain is built from TRBV2 and TRBJ1-2; D may be TRBD1 (5 bases). The CDR3 length is 12 residues. The V and J ends lost 7 bases and 0 bases respectively, with 6 bases between them. Germline CDR1 is SNHLY and CDR2 is FYNNEI. CDR3: CASTGPNYGYTF. The DNA for the CDR3 is TGTGCCAGCACAGGGCCTAACTATGGCTACACCTTC.

As regards this clone: A far larger clone is only one base removed, so a read error is likely. The same CDR3 also results from other DNA sequences found in this sample. The V gene is TRBV5-1, the J gene TRBJ1-2; D is unclear. Germline CDR1 reads SGHRS; CDR2 reads YFSETQ. This CDR3 comprises 14 residues. The CDR3 here is CASSFNPDGYGYTF. Written as DNA, the CDR3 is TGCGCCAGCAGCTTCAACCCGGACGGCTATGGCTACACCTTT. Looking up the rest from reference TRBV5-1 and TRBJ1-2 gives the full variable domain: KAGVTQTPRYLIKTRGQQVTLSCSPISGHRSVSWYQQTPGQGLQFLFEYFSETQRNKGNFPGRFSGRQFSNSRSEMNVSTLELGDSALYLCASSFNPDGYGYTFGSGTRLTVV.

The chain employs TRBV30 and TRBJ2-5; possible D gene TRBD1, 6 bases. Looked up from germline, CDR1 is GTSNPN and CDR2 is SVGIG (reference sequence). The V end lost 2 bases, the J end lost 3 bases, and 16 bases lay between the germline ends. The CDR3 contains 15 residues. Written as DNA, the CDR3 is TGTGCCTGGAGTCTAGGGGGTGGCAGAAAAGAGACCCAGTACTTC. This encodes CAWSLGGGRKETQYF.

This chain uses TRBV11-2 with TRBJ2-7; D uncertain. Germline V gene sequence: CDR1 SGHAT, CDR2 FQNNGV. CDR3 length equals 15 residues. V lost 0 bases and J lost 7, with 16 bases in between. As DNA, the CDR3 is TGTGCCAGCAGCTTAGATCGAGGTTCTTTAGGGGAGCAGTACTTC. Amino acid sequence: CASSLDRGSLGEQYF.

This chain joins TRBV2 and TRBJ2-7; weak D call: TRBD1 (6 bases). V shed 6 bases and J shed 6 bases, with 21 bases lying between them. The CDR3 length is 15 residues. The V gene's germline CDR1 is SNHLY and CDR2 FYNNEI. The CDR3 coding sequence is TGTGCCAGCAGCGCCACGGACAGCTATACGAGCGAGCAGTACTTC. It is translated as CASSATDSYTSEQYF.

This clone was observed many times. The sample has other DNA sequences that encode this CDR3 too. The chain uses TRBV1 and TRBJ2-1; the table's TRBD2 call for D was not verified on the DNA. TRBV1 is listed as a pseudogene. The CDR3 consists of 14 residues. The CDR3 sequence: CTSSRPRLAEEQFF. CDR3 bases: TGCACCAGCAGCCGACCCCGACTAGCGGAAGAGCAGTTCTTC.

V usage is TRBV9 and J usage is TRBJ2-7; 13 bases map to TRBD2. The CDR3 extends over 16 amino acids. CDR1 and CDR2 (germline): SGDLS, YYNGEE. V trimming: 4 bases; J trimming: 3 bases; junction bases outside the gene matches: 7. CDR3 DNA sequence: TGTGCCAGCAGCTCAGGGGGACTAGCGGGATACTACGAGCAGTACTTC. This codes for CASSSGGLAGYYEQYF.